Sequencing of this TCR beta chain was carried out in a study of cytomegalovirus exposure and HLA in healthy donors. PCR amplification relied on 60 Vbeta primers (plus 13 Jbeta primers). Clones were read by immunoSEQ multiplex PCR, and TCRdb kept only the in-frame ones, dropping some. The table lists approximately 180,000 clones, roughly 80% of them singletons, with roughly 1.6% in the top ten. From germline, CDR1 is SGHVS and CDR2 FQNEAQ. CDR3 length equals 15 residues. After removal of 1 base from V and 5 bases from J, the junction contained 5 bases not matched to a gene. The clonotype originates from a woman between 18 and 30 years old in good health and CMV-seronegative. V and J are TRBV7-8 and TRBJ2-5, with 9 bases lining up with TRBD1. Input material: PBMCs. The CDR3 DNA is TGTGCCAGCAGCTTAGGGGACAGGGCGGTGGAGACCCAGTACTTC. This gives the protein CASSLGDRAVETQYF. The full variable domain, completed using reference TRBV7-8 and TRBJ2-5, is GAGVSQSPRYKVAKRGQDVALRCDPISGHVSLFWYQQALGQGPEFLTYFQNEAQLDKSGLPSDRFFAERPEGSVSTLKIQRTQQEDSAVYLCASSLGDRAVETQYFGPGTRLLVL.